A single sample is the source of the 18 T cell receptor beta chains below, sequenced in a study of shared clonotypes between healthy human individuals. This table comes from immunoSEQ multiplex PCR, and its TCRdb copy is limited to in-frame clones, with some not included. The sample has about 990,000 clones; about four fifths are singletons. The sequenced sample was memory CD4+ T cells from PBMCs. Specified subset: CD45RA-negative fraction. The receptor set was obtained from a man younger than 35 in good health. Some clones in this sample may be carry-over from other donors' samples.

CDR3 in DNA: TGTGCCAGCAGCTCCCGGACTGGCGGGGAGGAGCAGTACTTC. This gives the protein CASSSRTGGEEQYF. This chain joins TRBV7-9 and TRBJ2-7; a possible D gene is TRBD2 (6 bases). V gave up 4 bases and J gave up 7 bases, with 17 bases separating them. The CDR3 spans 14 residues. Germline assignment: CDR1 SEHNR and CDR2 FQNEAQ (reference sequence).

This sequence joins TRBV6-1 and TRBJ1-1; D gene uncertain. This CDR3 comprises 15 residues. Trimming stripped 0 bases from V and 1 base from J, with 9 bases between. Germline CDR1 is MNHNS and CDR2 is SASEGT. In nucleotides, the CDR3 is TGTGCCAGCAGTGAAGCCGGCGCGGCGAACACTGAAGCTTTCTTT. The encoded protein is CASSEAGAANTEAFF.

Details on this clone: A single base separates this from a much larger clone, so it may be a read error. The same CDR3 can be traced to other DNA sequences in this sample. The V gene is TRBV28, the J gene TRBJ1-5; D is uncertain. CDR3 length: 12 amino acids. Trimming removed 1 base from V and 6 bases from J, with 4 bases in between. Per the germline V gene, CDR1 is MDHEN and CDR2 is SYDVKM. CDR3 sequence: CASSLLGQPQHF. Written as DNA, the CDR3 is TGTGCCAGCAGTTTATTGGGTCAGCCCCAGCATTTT.

The genes are TRBV19 and TRBJ1-3; D not resolved. This CDR3 has 14 amino acids. Germline V CDR1 and CDR2: LNHDA, SQIVND (reference sequence). The V gene lost 8 bases and the J gene lost 0 bases, with 11 bases spanning the gap. CDR3 DNA: TGTGCCAGTTGTCAAGCGCTCTCTGGAAACACCATATATTTT. This encodes CASCQALSGNTIYF.

The chain joins TRBV11-2 to TRBJ2-4; 7 bases line up with TRBD2. Germline values: CDR1 SGHAT, CDR2 FQNNGV. J gave up 9 bases and V 1 base, and 6 bases lay outside the gene matches. This CDR3 region has 14 residues. This chain's CDR3 is CASSLVGSGVIQYF. CDR3 sequence (DNA): TGTGCCAGCAGCTTAGTAGGGAGCGGGGTCATTCAGTACTTC.

This clone was seen only a few times. J is TRBJ1-2 and V is TRBV18, with D unresolved. Trimming cost V 3 bases and J 2 bases, with 13 bases left between them. CDR1 and CDR2 (germline): KGHSH, LQKENI. This CDR3 region has 15 residues. The CDR3 nucleotides read TGTGCCAGCTCACCCCCAACCGCCTCGAACTATGGCTACACCTTC. Encoded protein: CASSPPTASNYGYTF. The full variable domain, in which reference TRBV18 and TRBJ1-2 provide the parts outside the CDR3, is NAGVMQNPRHLVRRRGQEARLRCSPMKGHSHVYWYRQLPEEGLKFMVYLQKENIIDESGMPKERFSAEFPKEGPSILRIQQVVRGDSAAYFCASSPPTASNYGYTFGSGTRLTVV.

Ten or more counts support this clone. The chain couples TRBV7-9 to TRBJ1-3; D not certain. Trimming took 1 base from V and 1 from J, leaving 11 bases between them. The CDR3 covers 16 residues. Germline V CDR1 and CDR2: SEHNR, FQNEAQ (reference sequence). The CDR3 DNA is TGTGCCAGCAGCTTAGTGGTGCTTCCTTCTGGAAACACCATATATTTT. Amino acid sequence: CASSLVVLPSGNTIYF.

The chain carries TRBV28 and TRBJ2-2; TRBD2 is a possible D gene (6 bases). CDR3 length: 15 residues. V was cut by 8 bases and J by 5 bases, with 18 bases left in between. Germline CDR1 MDHEN, CDR2 SYDVKM. CDR3 loop: CASRIGTRKTGELFF. In nucleotides, the CDR3 is TGTGCCAGCCGCATCGGGACTCGGAAGACCGGGGAGCTGTTTTTT.

The chain has TRBV7-9 and TRBJ2-7, with D tentatively TRBD2 (6 bases). Germline loops: CDR1 SEHNR, CDR2 FQNEAQ (reference sequence). This CDR3 spans 13 amino acids. The ends were cut back, 10 bases at V and 3 bases at J, with 16 bases in the middle. The CDR3 sequence is CAIGWVGGYEQYF. The DNA of the CDR3 is TGTGCCATCGGTTGGGTGGGGGGCTACGAGCAGTACTTC.

The chain joins TRBV5-6 to TRBJ1-6, with D perhaps matching TRBD1 (5 bases). The CDR3 extends over 15 amino acids. V gave up 1 base and J gave up 10 bases, with 15 bases separating them. Germline assignment: CDR1 SGHDT and CDR2 YYEEEE. CDR3 sequence (DNA): TGTGCCAGCAGCTTGTTCTCGCAGGGACGATCACCCCTCCACTTT. This encodes CASSLFSQGRSPLHF.

This chain connects TRBV7-2 to TRBJ2-6; D is ambiguous. Germline loops: CDR1 SGHTA, CDR2 FQGNSA. There are 15 residues in the CDR3. V gave up 4 bases and J gave up 2 bases, with 9 bases separating them. The CDR3 nucleotides are TGTGCCAGCAGCTCCTCAAGCCCTGGGGCCAACGTCCTGACTTTC. Amino acid sequence: CASSSSSPGANVLTF.

CDR3 residues: CASSRSAGDGYEQYF. The CDR3 DNA reads TGTGCCAGCAGCCGATCGGCGGGGGACGGCTACGAGCAGTACTTC. The V gene is TRBV2, the J gene TRBJ2-7; 7 bases are a match to TRBD2. The CDR3 loop spans 15 amino acids. Germline V gene data show CDR1 as SNHLY and CDR2 as FYNNEI. V lost 6 bases and J lost 3; bases outside the gene matches: 11.

The chain uses TRBV5-5 and TRBJ2-7; unclear D gene. V was clipped by 0 bases and J by 0 bases, with 10 bases between them. Germline V gene lookup returns CDR1 SGHKS and CDR2 YYEKEE (reference sequence). This CDR3 is 15 amino acids long. DNA of the CDR3: TGTGCCAGCAGCTTGGCAGGCCTGAGCTCCTACGAGCAGTACTTC. This translates into CASSLAGLSSYEQYF.

V usage is TRBV21-1 and J usage is TRBJ2-1; TRBD2 reflects the table's D call only, with no check against the DNA. TRBV21-1 is an annotated pseudogene. This CDR3 is built from 21 residues. CDR3 sequence (DNA): TGTGCCAGCAGCAAAAGGGGACCTACGGAGCGGGAGGGCCCAGCTCACAATGAGCAGTTCTTC. Translation: CASSKRGPTEREGPAHNEQFF.

This clone occurred once. The CDR3 DNA is TGTGCCAGCAGGCAGCGGGAGGGCGACGAGCAGTACTTC. Translated, it gives CASRQREGDEQYF. This rearrangement joins TRBV2 to TRBJ2-7; the match to TRBD2 covers 10 bases. Germline V gene sequence: CDR1 SNHLY, CDR2 FYNNEI. J lost 5 bases, V lost 6 bases, and 4 bases had no gene match. The CDR3 length is 13 residues. The whole variable domain, remainder taken from reference TRBV2 and TRBJ2-7, is EPEVTQTPSHQVTQMGQEVILRCVPISNHLYFYWYRQILGQKVEFLVSFYNNEISEKSEIFDDQFSVERPDGSNFTLKIRSTKLEDSAMYFCASRQREGDEQYFGPGTRLTVT.

The table lists this clone with a few counts. This chain connects TRBV25-1 to TRBJ1-2; D might be TRBD1 (6 bases). The germline CDR1 and CDR2 sequences are MGHDK and SYGVNS. Trimming took off 3 bases at V and 8 bases at J, with 19 bases between the two ends. The CDR3 loop spans 15 amino acids. In DNA, the CDR3 is TGTGCCAGCAGTGATCCTGGGGGGCCCGGTTACGGCTACACCTTC. It encodes CASSDPGGPGYGYTF.

Note on this clone: Sequence at one end of the junction differs from germline and may be a read error. This chain joins TRBV7-9 and TRBJ2-7; D unresolved. Germline CDR1 reads SEHNR; CDR2 reads FQNEAQ (reference sequence). The CDR3 is 12 residues long. This CDR3 is CASSLDMSSSHF. The CDR3 DNA reads as TGTGCCAGCAGCCTAGACATGTCCTCCTCGCACTTC.

The rearrangement joins TRBV27 to TRBJ2-1; D possibly matches TRBD1 or TRBD2 (5 bases each). V lost 3 bases to trimming and J lost 4 bases, with 13 bases between them. Germline CDR1 and CDR2: MNHEY and SMNVEV (reference sequence). The CDR3 sequence is 15 residues long. CDR3 amino acids: CASSLWGTPYNEQFF. DNA for the CDR3: TGTGCCAGCAGTTTGTGGGGGACCCCTTACAATGAGCAGTTCTTC.